This T cell receptor beta chain was recorded in a study of T cells after yellow fever vaccination. Study conclusions and caveats: The secondary response was weaker, and its peak arrived faster, on day 5 versus 15. Within FACS-sorted repertoires, abundant clonotypes contaminating from the bulk population could be present. Clones from primary vaccination mostly reappeared after the booster (approximately 95% CD4, under 90% CD8).

Of note for this clonotype: Its antigen is not known.

A process of 5'RACE template switching, which added a universal primer site and UMIs, was used to make TCR cDNA. In TCRdb, the 5' RACE reads were re-called with MiXCR into one record per CDR3 protein. The sample lists approximately 120,000 distinct CDR3 sequences, almost 9% occurring once. Sequences were derived from CD8+ T cells sorted from PBMCs, sampled on the day of the yellow fever booster vaccination. This TCR was recovered from a man between 18 and 35 years old who received the YFV17D yellow fever vaccine.

The CDR3 DNA follows: TGCGCCAGCGGTAGGCATGGGGCAGATACGCAGTATTTT. Its translation is CASGRHGADTQYF. The V gene is TRBV5-1, the J gene TRBJ2-3; no clear D gene. The germline V gene encodes CDR1 SGHRS and CDR2 YFSETQ. CDR3 length: 13 residues. V was clipped by 7 bases and J by 4 bases, with 13 bases between them. Based on the CDR3 plus reference TRBV5-1 and TRBJ2-3, the full variable domain is KAGVTQTPRYLIKTRGQQVTLSCSPISGHRSVSWYQQTPGQGLQFLFEYFSETQRNKGNFPGRFSGRQFSNSRSEMNVSTLELGDSALYLCASGRHGADTQYFGPGTRLTVL.